The clone carrying this T cell receptor (beta chain) was seen only a few times. The antigen is unknown. Here immunoSEQ multiplex PCR was the method, and the copy in TCRdb shows in-frame clones only, minus some. The data show 80,000 to 95,000 clones, around 86% seen once. These data come from a study of OX40 agonist ivuxolimab in advanced cancers. Overall study context: Patients received intravenous ivuxolimab every 2 weeks at 0.01 to 10 mg/kg.

Study observations and caveats: In the expanded peripheral T cells, antigen specificity was never determined.

The CDR3 runs to 13 residues. Trimming cost V 3 bases and J 4 bases, with 10 bases left between them. CDR1 MDHEN and CDR2 SYDVKM come from the germline V gene. This receptor was identified in an adult with an advanced solid tumor such as melanoma, head and neck, liver or kidney cancer. Sequencing used CD4+ or CD8+ T cells sorted from blood, obtained in a trial of the OX40 agonist ivuxolimab. J is TRBJ2-7 and V is TRBV28; D may be TRBD2 (5 bases). The CDR3 DNA reads TGTGCCAGCAGTTTGCCGGGGAATTACGAGCAGTACTTC. This codes for CASSLPGNYEQYF.